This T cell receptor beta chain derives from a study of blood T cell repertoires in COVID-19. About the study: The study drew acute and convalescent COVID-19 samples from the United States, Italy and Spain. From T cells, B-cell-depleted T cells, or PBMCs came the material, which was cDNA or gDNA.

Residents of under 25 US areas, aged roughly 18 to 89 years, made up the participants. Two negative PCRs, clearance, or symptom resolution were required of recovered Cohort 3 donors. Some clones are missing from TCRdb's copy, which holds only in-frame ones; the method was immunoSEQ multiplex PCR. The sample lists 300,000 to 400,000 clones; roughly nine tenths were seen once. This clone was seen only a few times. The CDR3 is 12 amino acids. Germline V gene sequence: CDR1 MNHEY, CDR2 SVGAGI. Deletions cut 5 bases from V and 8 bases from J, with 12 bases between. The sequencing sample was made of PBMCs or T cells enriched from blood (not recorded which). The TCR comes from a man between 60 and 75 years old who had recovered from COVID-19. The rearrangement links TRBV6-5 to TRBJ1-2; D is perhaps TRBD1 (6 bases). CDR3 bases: TGTGCCAGCAGTCCGTCAGGGGTCGGCTACACCTTC. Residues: CASSPSGVGYTF.